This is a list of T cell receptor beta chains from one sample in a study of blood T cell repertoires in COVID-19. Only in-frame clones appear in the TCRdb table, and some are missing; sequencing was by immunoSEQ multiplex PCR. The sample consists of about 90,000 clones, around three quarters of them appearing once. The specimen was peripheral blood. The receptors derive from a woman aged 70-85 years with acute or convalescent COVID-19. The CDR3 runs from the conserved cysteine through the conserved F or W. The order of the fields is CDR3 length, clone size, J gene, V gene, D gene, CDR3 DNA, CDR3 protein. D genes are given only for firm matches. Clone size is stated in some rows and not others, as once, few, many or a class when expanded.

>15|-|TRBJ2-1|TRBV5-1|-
TGCGCCAGCAGCCCGACTAAATCGCAGTACAATGAGCAGTTCTTC
CASSPTKSQYNEQFF
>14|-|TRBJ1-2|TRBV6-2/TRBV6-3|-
TGTGCCAGCAGTTACGGTTTGGGACACCTTGGCTACACCTTC
CASSYGLGHLGYTF
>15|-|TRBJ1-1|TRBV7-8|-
TGTGCCAGCACCCAAGGAGGGCCGGGGTGGACTGAAGCTTTCTTT
CASTQGGPGWTEAFF
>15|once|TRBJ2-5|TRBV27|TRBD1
TGTGCCAGCAGTTTGGGACAGGCCCCTTGGGAGACCCAGTACTTC
CASSLGQAPWETQYF
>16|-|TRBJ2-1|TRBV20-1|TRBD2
TGCAGTGCTAGTCCTCTAGCGGGGGGGAAATACAATGAGCAGTTCTTC
CSASPLAGGKYNEQFF
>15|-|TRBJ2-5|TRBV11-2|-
TGTGCCAGCAGCTTACGCTTGGGCAGGGTAGAGACCCAGTACTTC
CASSLRLGRVETQYF
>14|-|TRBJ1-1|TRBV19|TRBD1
TGTGCCAGTACCCAGGGGGATCTTTCAGCGGGAGCTTTCTTT
CASTQGDLSAGAFF
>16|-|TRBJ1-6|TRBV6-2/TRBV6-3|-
TGTGCCAGCAGTTACAGGGGCGTTGGGCGTAATTCACCCCTCCACTTT
CASSYRGVGRNSPLHF
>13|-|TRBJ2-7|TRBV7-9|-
TGTGCCAGCAGCTTAGGTGTCAGGGACGAGCAGTACTTC
CASSLGVRDEQYF
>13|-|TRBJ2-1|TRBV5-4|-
TGTGCCAGCAGCCCCCCCCCAGACAATGAGCAGTTCTTC
CASSPPPDNEQFF
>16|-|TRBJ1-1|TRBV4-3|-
TGCGCCAGCAGCCAAGACGCGTACTCAGGGAACACTGAAGCTTTCTTT
CASSQDAYSGNTEAFF
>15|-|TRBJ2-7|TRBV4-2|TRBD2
TGTGCCAGCAGCCTAGGGACTAGCGGGGCCTGGGAGCAGTACTTC
CASSLGTSGAWEQYF
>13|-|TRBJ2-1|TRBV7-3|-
TGTGCCAGCAGCTTACAGGGTGGTGATGAGCAGTTCTTC
CASSLQGGDEQFF
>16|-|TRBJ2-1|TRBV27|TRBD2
TGTGCCAGCAGTTCAATAGCGGGGGGACCCTACAATGAGCAGTTCTTC
CASSSIAGGPYNEQFF
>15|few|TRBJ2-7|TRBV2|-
TGTGCCAGCAGAGTCCCAGGGAAGGGGTCCTACGAGCAGTACTTC
CASRVPGKGSYEQYF
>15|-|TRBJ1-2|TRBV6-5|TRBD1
TGTGCCAGCAGTAATTACAGGGGGGCCTTCTATGGCTACACCTTC
CASSNYRGAFYGYTF
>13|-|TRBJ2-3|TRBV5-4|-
TGTGCCAGCAGCGAGAGCGCGTTAGATACGCAGTATTTT
CASSESALDTQYF
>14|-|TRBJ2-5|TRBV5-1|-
TGCGCCAGCAGCTTGATGGACAACGGAGAGACCCAGTACTTC
CASSLMDNGETQYF
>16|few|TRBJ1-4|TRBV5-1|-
TGCGCCAGCAGCTTGGAGGCGGGGCTGGGTCCGGAAAAACTGTTTTTT
CASSLEAGLGPEKLFF
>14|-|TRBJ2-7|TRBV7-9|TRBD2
TGTGCCAGCAGCTTTGCGGGAGTAACCTACGAGCAGTACTTC
CASSFAGVTYEQYF
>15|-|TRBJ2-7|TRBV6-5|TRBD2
TGTGCCAGCAGCCGTAGCGGGAGGGGCCCCTACGAGCAGTACTTC
CASSRSGRGPYEQYF
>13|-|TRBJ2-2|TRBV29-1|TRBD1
TGCAGCGCAGGGACAGTATCAACCGGGGAGCTGTTTTTT
CSAGTVSTGELFF
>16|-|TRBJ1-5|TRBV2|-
TGTGCCAGCAGTCAATGGGGGGTTCCTGAGGATCAGCCCCAGCATTTT
CASSQWGVPEDQPQHF
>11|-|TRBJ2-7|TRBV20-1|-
TGCAGTGCTAGTCTAGATCGCGAGCAGTACTTC
CSASLDREQYF
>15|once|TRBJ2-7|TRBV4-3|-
TGCGCCAGCAGCCAAGAATGGGGCGAGTCCTACGAGCAGTACTTC
CASSQEWGESYEQYF
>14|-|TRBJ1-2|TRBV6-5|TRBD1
TGTGCCAGCAAGGAGACAGGGGCGAACTATGGCTACACCTTC
CASKETGANYGYTF
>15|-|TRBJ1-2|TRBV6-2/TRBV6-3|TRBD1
TGTGCCAGCAGTTACACCTGGGACAGGGGAGATGGCTACACCTTC
CASSYTWDRGDGYTF
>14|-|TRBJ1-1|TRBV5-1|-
TGCGCCAGCAGCTTGGCAGCTCAGCGGACTGAAGCTTTCTTT
CASSLAAQRTEAFF
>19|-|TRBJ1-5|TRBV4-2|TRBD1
TGTGCCAGCAGCCCGACAGCGCCGGGACAGGGTTTTTTTGATCAGCCCCAGCATTTT
CASSPTAPGQGFFDQPQHF
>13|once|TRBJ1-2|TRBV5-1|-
TGCGCCAGCAGCTTTACGGACAGCTATGGCTACACCTTC
CASSFTDSYGYTF
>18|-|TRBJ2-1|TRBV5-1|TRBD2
TGCGCCAGCAGCTTCCCGACTAGCGGGATCCCCGCAATAGAGGAGCAGTTCTTC
CASSFPTSGIPAIEEQFF
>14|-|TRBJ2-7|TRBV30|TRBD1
TGTGCCTGGAGTGTGGGGACAGGGACCTACGAGCAGTACTTC
CAWSVGTGTYEQYF
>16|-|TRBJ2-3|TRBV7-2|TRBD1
TGTGCCAGCAGCTTAGTTTCGACAGGGAGCACAGATACGCAGTATTTT
CASSLVSTGSTDTQYF
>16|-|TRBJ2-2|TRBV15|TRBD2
TGTGCCACCAGCAGAGTTGGTAGCGGGAGAACCGGGGAGCTGTTTTTT
CATSRVGSGRTGELFF
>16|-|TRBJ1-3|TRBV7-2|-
TGTGCCAGCAGCTTAGGAGCCCCAGGGACTGGAAACACCATATATTTT
CASSLGAPGTGNTIYF
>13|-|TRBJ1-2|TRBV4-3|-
TGCGCCAGCAGCCAAGATAGACAGGAAGCCTACACCTTC
CASSQDRQEAYTF
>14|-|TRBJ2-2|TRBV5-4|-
TGTGCCAGCAGCTTGGGACAGCCCACCGGGGAGCTGTTTTTT
CASSLGQPTGELFF
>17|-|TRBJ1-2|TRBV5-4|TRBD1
TGTGCCAGCAGCTTGGGAGGGACAGGGGCTCTGTACTATGGCTACACCTTC
CASSLGGTGALYYGYTF
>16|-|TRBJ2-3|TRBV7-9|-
TGTGCCAGCAGCTTTCCGACAGGTCCCCTCGGGGATACGCAGTATTTT
CASSFPTGPLGDTQYF
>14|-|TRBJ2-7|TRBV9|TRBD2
TGTGCCAGCAGCGTGGGGGGGGTGCCCTACGAGCAGTACTTC
CASSVGGVPYEQYF
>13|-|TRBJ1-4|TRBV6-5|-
TGTGCCAGCAGTTACGGGCTTTGGGAAAAACTGTTTTTT
CASSYGLWEKLFF
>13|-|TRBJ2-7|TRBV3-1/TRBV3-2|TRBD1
TGTGCCAGCAGCCAGGTCCCGGGACAGGGGCAGTACTTC
CASSQVPGQGQYF